The 30 T cell receptor beta chains presented below share a single source sample, sequenced in a study of control samples from healthy donors and cancer patients (dated by TCRdb to 2018 to 2020). Library construction relied on the immunoSEQ multiplex PCR assay. TCRdb stores this immuneACCESS table with in-frame sequences only. Part of the clones is absent; in the studies checked, under half of the shortfall reflects unresolved V genes, and no reason is known for the rest. The sample profile shows about 150,000 clones; approximately 94% of them were found once. The top ten hold approximately 6% of the sample. The material sequenced was blood. These receptors originate from a man aged 40-55 years in good health.

V gene TRBV18 combines with J gene TRBJ1-2, with D hard to call. This CDR3 contains 14 residues. V dropped 2 bases and J dropped 5 bases, with 12 bases sitting between them. Germline V lookup: CDR1 KGHSH, CDR2 LQKENI. CDR3 amino acids: CASSPDPSPYGYTF. The CDR3 DNA sequence: TGTGCCAGCTCACCAGACCCCAGCCCATATGGCTACACCTTC.

The chain couples TRBV7-9 to TRBJ1-1; perhaps TRBD1 as D (5 bases). The CDR3 consists of 14 residues. Germline assignment: CDR1 SEHNR and CDR2 FQNEAQ (reference sequence). V dropped 6 bases and J dropped 1 base, with 12 bases sitting between them. The CDR3 reads CASSWGEGNTEAFF. DNA for the CDR3: TGTGCCAGCAGTTGGGGGGAGGGGAACACTGAAGCTTTCTTT.

The rearrangement links TRBV28 to TRBJ1-2; no clear D. The V end was cut by 3 bases, the J end by 8 bases, with 13 bases between. Germline V CDR1 and CDR2: MDHEN, SYDVKM. CDR3 size: 13 residues. The CDR3 protein is CASSFPTSKGYTF. The DNA of the CDR3 is TGTGCCAGCAGTTTCCCAACATCTAAGGGCTACACCTTC.

The chain joins TRBV10-3 to TRBJ1-3, with 8 bases lining up with TRBD1. Germline V gene lookup returns CDR1 ENHRY and CDR2 SYGVKD. V lost 2 bases to trimming and J lost 8 bases; unmatched junction nucleotides: 5. The CDR3 has 14 residues. The CDR3 protein is CAISEPAGGHTIYF. The CDR3 DNA reads TGTGCCATCAGTGAGCCCGCAGGGGGCCACACCATATATTTT.

The chain couples TRBV7-6 to TRBJ2-1; D remains ambiguous. This CDR3 has 15 amino acids. The V end was cut by 1 base, the J end by 5 bases, with 12 bases between. Germline CDR1 and CDR2: SGHVS and FNYEAQ. CDR3 amino acids: CASSLGSGIHNEQFF. The DNA for the CDR3 is TGTGCCAGCAGCTTAGGGTCCGGAATCCACAATGAGCAGTTCTTC.

The rearrangement uses TRBV19 and TRBJ2-2, with a tentative D call TRBD1 (6 bases). The CDR3 spans 15 residues. Trimming shortened V by 3 bases and J by 6 bases, and 14 bases separated the two germline ends. Germline V gene data show CDR1 as LNHDA and CDR2 as SQIVND (reference sequence). For the CDR3, the DNA is TGTGCCAGTAGTATCCCCGGCAGGGGAGCCGGGGAGCTGTTTTTT. Translated: CASSIPGRGAGELFF.

This chain uses TRBV19 with TRBJ1-5; D is undetermined. This CDR3 spans 14 amino acids. The germline V gene has CDR1 LNHDA and CDR2 SQIVND (reference sequence). V lost 4 bases and J lost 3, with 10 bases in between. The CDR3 nucleotides are TGTGCCAGTAGTAGGCCTTCAATCAATCAGCCCCAGCATTTT. This codes for CASSRPSINQPQHF.

Remarks on this clone: The sample carries other DNA sequences with the same CDR3. The chain joins TRBV5-1 to TRBJ1-1; TRBD1 might be the D (5 bases). V dropped 2 bases and J dropped 1 base, with 9 bases sitting between them. This CDR3 is built from 14 residues. Per germline, CDR1 SGHRS and CDR2 YFSETQ. The CDR3 DNA is TGCGCCAGCAGCTTTGGAGGGGCGAACACTGAAGCTTTCTTT. It specifies CASSFGGANTEAFF. Using reference TRBV5-1 and TRBJ1-1 for the parts outside the CDR3, the full variable domain is KAGVTQTPRYLIKTRGQQVTLSCSPISGHRSVSWYQQTPGQGLQFLFEYFSETQRNKGNFPGRFSGRQFSNSRSEMNVSTLELGDSALYLCASSFGGANTEAFFGQGTRLTVV.

V is TRBV5-1 and J is TRBJ1-1; TRBD1 might be the D (5 bases). V was clipped by 0 bases and J by 1 base, with 13 bases between them. This CDR3 comprises 16 residues. CDR1 and CDR2 (germline): SGHRS, YFSETQ. This CDR3 is CASSLVGGASNTEAFF. The CDR3 bases are TGCGCCAGCAGCTTGGTTGGAGGGGCCTCGAACACTGAAGCTTTCTTT.

V gene TRBV2 combines with J gene TRBJ1-5; D unresolved. CDR1 is SNHLY and CDR2 is FYNNEI in the germline V gene. Trimming left V 5 bases short and J 7 bases short, with 15 bases between. This CDR3 contains 14 residues. This CDR3 reads CASSLARSAQPQHF. CDR3 nucleotide sequence: TGTGCCAGCAGTCTGGCCAGGTCCGCCCAGCCCCAGCATTTT.

This rearrangement joins TRBV7-2 to TRBJ1-2; 10 bases are a match to TRBD1. Germline V gene data show CDR1 as SGHTA and CDR2 as FQGNSA. This CDR3 is 15 amino acids long. Trimming cost V 5 bases and J 4 bases; bases outside gene matches: 7. CDR3 sequence reads: CASSPQTGGSYGYTF. The CDR3 DNA sequence: TGTGCCAGCAGCCCCCAGACAGGGGGCAGCTATGGCTACACCTTC. Filled out from reference TRBV7-2 and TRBJ1-2, the complete variable domain reads GAGVSQSPSNKVTEKGKDVELRCDPISGHTALYWYRQSLGQGLEFLIYFQGNSAPDKSGLPSDRFSAERTGGSVSTLTIQRTQQEDSAVYLCASSPQTGGSYGYTFGSGTRLTVV.

The chain recombines TRBV5-6 with TRBJ1-6; D not resolved. Deletions cut 4 bases from V and 7 bases from J, with 12 bases between. Germline V gene data show CDR1 as SGHDT and CDR2 as YYEEEE. CDR3 length: 14 amino acids. Here the CDR3 DNA reads TGTGCCAGCAGCAAACAAACCAGGAATTCACCCCTCCACTTT. Protein product: CASSKQTRNSPLHF. Complete variable domain (other parts from reference TRBV5-6 and TRBJ1-6): DAGVTQSPTHLIKTRGQQVTLRCSPKSGHDTVSWYQQALGQGPQFIFQYYEEEERQRGNFPDRFSGHQFPNYSSELNVNALLLGDSALYLCASSKQTRNSPLHFGNGTRLTVT.

The V gene is TRBV7-8, the J gene TRBJ1-2; 7 bases fit TRBD1. The germline V gene has CDR1 SGHVS and CDR2 FQNEAQ. V gave up 0 bases and J gave up 3 bases; unmatched junction bases: 4. This CDR3 comprises 15 residues. Written as DNA, the CDR3 is TGTGCCAGCAGCTTAGCGCCAGGGGGTGACTATGGCTACACCTTC. Its protein product is CASSLAPGGDYGYTF.

The chain recombines TRBV9 with TRBJ1-2, with 8 bases matching TRBD1. Losses at the gene ends were 3 bases for V and 4 bases for J; bases not matched to a gene: 2. Germline V CDR1 and CDR2: SGDLS, YYNGEE. The CDR3 length is 13 residues. CDR3 protein: CASSDGTGYGYTF. DNA for the CDR3: TGTGCCAGCAGCGACGGGACAGGCTATGGCTACACCTTC.

The chain links TRBV15 to TRBJ2-1; 10 nucleotides agree with TRBD2. V lost 1 base and J lost 8; bases outside the gene matches: 2. The CDR3 loop spans 14 amino acids. Per the germline V gene, CDR1 is LNHNV and CDR2 is YYDKDF (reference sequence). The CDR3 region has the DNA TGTGCCACCAGCAGAGGTGGACTAGCGGATGAGCAGTTCTTC. Translated: CATSRGGLADEQFF.

CDR3 nucleotide sequence: TGTGCCAGTAGTCCCCCAGGGGGGATTAGCAATGAGCAGTTCTTC. It yields the protein CASSPPGGISNEQFF. The chain employs TRBV19 and TRBJ2-1; D is possibly TRBD1 (7 bases). Germline assignment: CDR1 LNHDA and CDR2 SQIVND (reference sequence). Trimming pared 5 bases from V and 6 bases from J, leaving 17 bases between. The CDR3 is 15 amino acids.

The V call is TRBV7-9, the J call TRBJ1-5; D not resolved. V was shortened by 4 bases and J by 4 bases, with 8 bases between the two germline ends. The V gene's germline CDR1 is SEHNR and CDR2 FQNEAQ (reference sequence). This CDR3 comprises 13 residues. For the CDR3, the DNA is TGTGCCAGCAGCTCCGAACAGAATCAGCCCCAGCATTTT. It yields the protein CASSSEQNQPQHF.

The genes are TRBV11-3 and TRBJ2-1; either TRBD1 or TRBD2 may fit D (6 bases each). With 5 bases removed from V and 10 bases from J, the gap between germline ends came to 21 bases. The CDR3 extends over 15 amino acids. Germline V gene sequence: CDR1 SGHNT, CDR2 YENEEA. The chain's CDR3 is CASSLGRGPPTEQFF. The CDR3 region has the DNA TGTGCCAGCAGCCTCGGCCGGGGGCCTCCCACGGAGCAGTTCTTC.

V is TRBV12-3 or TRBV12-4 and J is TRBJ2-1; D is possibly TRBD1 (5 bases). V was trimmed by 3 bases and J by 9 bases, leaving 12 bases between them. There are 13 residues in the CDR3. CDR3 DNA: TGTGCCAGCAGTTTCAGGGTCACGGGTGAGCAGTTCTTC. Its protein is CASSFRVTGEQFF.

The chain is built from TRBV9 and TRBJ2-7; 8 bases match TRBD2. Germline CDR1 reads SGDLS; CDR2 reads YYNGEE. The CDR3 totals 18 residues. Trimming cost V 2 bases and J 1 base; bases outside gene matches: 14. Written as DNA, the CDR3 is TGTGCCAGCAGCGTCCTCGGTTTGGAGCGGGGGTTATCCTACGAGCAGTACTTC. Amino acids: CASSVLGLERGLSYEQYF.

V usage is TRBV7-9 and J usage is TRBJ1-4, with D possibly being TRBD1 (5 bases). V dropped 6 bases and J dropped 7 bases, with 18 bases sitting between them. The CDR3 contains 15 residues. The V gene's germline CDR1 is SEHNR and CDR2 FQNEAQ (reference sequence). The CDR3 loop is CASSIPTGGTEKLFF. DNA of the CDR3: TGTGCCAGCAGTATACCTACAGGTGGTACTGAAAAACTGTTTTTT.

The rearrangement uses TRBV10-2 and TRBJ2-5; 10 bases map to TRBD1. This CDR3 has 16 amino acids. Germline loops: CDR1 WSHSY, CDR2 SAAADI. The V gene end was trimmed by 8 bases and the J gene end by 5 bases; junction bases not matched to a gene: 14. In DNA form, the CDR3 reads TGCGCCAGCGGGGGGGCCGGGACAGGGGATTCGGAGACCCAGTACTTC. Its protein product is CASGGAGTGDSETQYF.

This chain links TRBV28 with TRBJ1-2; D is uncertain. The CDR3 covers 16 residues. CDR1 and CDR2 from the germline V gene are MDHEN and SYDVKM. The V end lost 9 bases, the J end lost 4 bases, and 24 bases lay between the germline ends. The DNA for the CDR3 is TGTGCCAGAAATAAGGGCAGCAGCCCTGAAGGCTATGGCTACACCTTC. It encodes CARNKGSSPEGYGYTF.

The chain recombines TRBV27 with TRBJ1-4; D possibly corresponds to TRBD1 (6 bases). The CDR3 length is 15 residues. The germline V gene has CDR1 MNHEY and CDR2 SMNVEV (reference sequence). The V and J ends lost 2 bases and 7 bases respectively, with 14 bases between them. CDR3 protein: CASSLVPGAVEKLFF. CDR3 coding DNA: TGTGCCAGCAGTTTAGTACCGGGGGCGGTTGAAAAACTGTTTTTT. The full variable domain, rest sourced from reference TRBV27 and TRBJ1-4, is EAQVTQNPRYLITVTGKKLTVTCSQNMNHEYMSWYRQDPGLGLRQIYYSMNVEVTDKGDVPEGYKVSRKEKRNFPLILESPSPNQTSLYFCASSLVPGAVEKLFFGSGTQLSVL.

The J gene is TRBJ1-1, the V gene TRBV9; TRBD1 matches 8 bases. Losses at the gene ends were 4 bases for V and 4 bases for J; bases not matched to a gene: 9. The germline CDR1 and CDR2 sequences are SGDLS and YYNGEE. This CDR3 is 15 amino acids long. DNA for the CDR3: TGTGCCAGCAGCCCCGACCCCACAGGGGGCACTGAAGCTTTCTTT. This codes for CASSPDPTGGTEAFF.

J is TRBJ1-4 and V is TRBV6-5; 8 nucleotides line up with TRBD1. The J segment lost 4 bases and the V segment lost 6 bases, leaving 4 bases of the junction unmatched. The germline CDR1 and CDR2 sequences are MNHEY and SVGAGI. The CDR3 has 14 amino acids. DNA for the CDR3: TGTGCCAGCAGCGAGGACAGGGTTAATGAAAAACTGTTTTTT. Translating gives CASSEDRVNEKLFF.

The rearrangement uses TRBV4-1 and TRBJ2-2, with D perhaps given as TRBD1 or TRBD2 (5 bases each). This CDR3 has 15 amino acids. The germline CDR1 and CDR2 sequences are MGHRA and YSYEKL. V was trimmed by 3 bases and J by 6 bases, leaving 14 bases between them. The CDR3 is CASSQAGSGSGELFF. The CDR3 DNA reads TGCGCCAGCAGCCAGGCAGGGAGTGGGTCCGGGGAGCTGTTTTTT.

The V gene is TRBV9, the J gene TRBJ2-3; no reliable D call. Trimming cost V 0 bases and J 4 bases, with 9 bases left between them. This CDR3 is 14 amino acids long. Germline CDR1 is SGDLS and CDR2 is YYNGEE. The CDR3 DNA reads TGTGCCAGCAGCGTAGGCCGGTTGGCAGATACGCAGTATTTT. Translated, it gives CASSVGRLADTQYF. Based on the CDR3 plus reference TRBV9 and TRBJ2-3, the full variable domain is DSGVTQTPKHLITATGQRVTLRCSPRSGDLSVYWYQQSLDQGLQFLIQYYNGEERAKGNILERFSAQQFPDLHSELNLSSLELGDSALYFCASSVGRLADTQYFGPGTRLTVL.

V is TRBV4-1 and J is TRBJ1-3; D remains unclear. Looked up from germline, CDR1 is MGHRA and CDR2 is YSYEKL. V lost 1 base to trimming and J lost 3 bases, with 10 bases between them. This CDR3 spans 15 amino acids. CDR3 sequence: CASSQGGGNGNTIYF. CDR3 in DNA: TGCGCCAGCAGCCAAGGTGGAGGGAATGGAAACACCATATATTTT.

This clone turned up a few times. This chain connects TRBV12-3 or TRBV12-4 to TRBJ1-5; D is uncertain. V was pared by 5 bases and J by 0 bases, with 5 bases between. CDR3 length: 13 amino acids. The CDR3 bases are TGTGCCAGCAGTGGTTTTAGCAATCAGCCCCAGCATTTT. This codes for CASSGFSNQPQHF.